These 18 T cell receptor beta chains share one sample of origin, sequenced in a study of blood T cell repertoires in COVID-19. Repertoires were generated with immunoSEQ multiplex PCR, while TCRdb's copy carries only in-frame clones and drops some. The sample holds about 110,000 clones, 90% to 95% seen once. The sample comprised peripheral blood. The origin of the receptors is a woman between 25 and 40 years old with acute or convalescent COVID-19.

The V and J genes are TRBV11-2 and TRBJ1-1; 8 bases map to TRBD1. Germline CDR1 reads SGHAT; CDR2 reads FQNNGV. The CDR3 extends over 14 amino acids. The junction had 6 bases not matched to a gene; V was cut back by 5 bases and J by 4 bases. CDR3 coding DNA: TGTGCCAGCAGCGGACAGGGTCTGGTCACTGAAGCTTTCTTT. This encodes CASSGQGLVTEAFF.

The chain is built from TRBV30 and TRBJ2-1; 8 nucleotides agree with TRBD1. The germline V gene encodes CDR1 GTSNPN and CDR2 SVGIG (reference sequence). The CDR3 length is 13 residues. The junction had 10 bases not matched to a gene; V was cut back by 0 bases and J by 15 bases. In DNA, the CDR3 is TGTGCCTGGAGTGTGGGCCCCGGACAGGGCCCGTTCTTC. This encodes CAWSVGPGQGPFF.

This clone has only one observation. This chain connects TRBV11-3 to TRBJ2-2; 8 positions agree with TRBD1. This CDR3 comprises 16 residues. CDR1 is SGHNT, CDR2 YENEEA, per germline. Trimming took 6 bases from V and 0 from J; bases not matched to a gene: 6. The CDR3 bases are TGTGCCAGCAGTCCCGACAGGGGAACGAACACCGGGGAGCTGTTTTTT. It specifies CASSPDRGTNTGELFF.

The V and J genes are TRBV14 and TRBJ2-1; D is perhaps TRBD2 (6 bases). Germline V gene lookup returns CDR1 SGHDN and CDR2 FVKESK. Trimming took 6 bases from V and 6 from J, leaving 27 bases between them. The CDR3 spans 18 residues. This CDR3 is CASSPRVLSGSWSNEQFF. In DNA, the CDR3 is TGTGCCAGCAGTCCAAGAGTGCTGAGCGGGTCTTGGAGCAATGAGCAGTTCTTC.

The J gene is TRBJ1-1, the V gene TRBV18; D not certain. The CDR3 contains 13 residues. Germline V gene lookup returns CDR1 KGHSH and CDR2 LQKENI. With 8 bases removed from V and 0 bases from J, the gap between germline ends came to 10 bases. The CDR3 bases are TGTGCCAGCCGAGAAAGCGTGAACACTGAAGCTTTCTTT. This encodes CASRESVNTEAFF.

The gene calls are TRBV19 and TRBJ1-5, with D possibly being TRBD1 (6 bases). Trimming shortened V by 4 bases and J by 7 bases, and 14 bases separated the two germline ends. The germline V gene has CDR1 LNHDA and CDR2 SQIVND (reference sequence). CDR3 length: 14 residues. The CDR3 sequence: CASSKGDMVQPQHF. For the CDR3, the DNA is TGTGCCAGTAGTAAGGGGGATATGGTGCAGCCCCAGCATTTT.

The gene calls are TRBV29-1 and TRBJ2-2, with D tentatively TRBD1 (6 bases). The CDR3 runs to 15 residues. Germline V gene sequence: CDR1 SQVTM, CDR2 ANQGSEA. V was clipped by 1 base and J by 3 bases, with 12 bases between them. CDR3 protein: CSVEAGNRDTGELFF. CDR3 bases: TGCAGCGTTGAAGCCGGGAACAGGGACACCGGGGAGCTGTTTTTT.

The gene calls are TRBV6-2 or TRBV6-3 and TRBJ2-7; D is uncertain. Trimming removed 6 bases at V and 0 bases at J, with 12 bases between. The CDR3 has 14 residues. In germline, CDR1 is MNHEY, CDR2 SVGEGT. The CDR3 loop is CASSPLRISYEQYF. CDR3 bases: TGTGCCAGCAGCCCACTGAGAATCTCCTACGAGCAGTACTTC.

The V gene is TRBV30, the J gene TRBJ1-3, with 9 bases fitting TRBD1. CDR1 and CDR2 (germline): GTSNPN, SVGIG (reference sequence). The CDR3 loop spans 12 amino acids. DNA for the CDR3: TGTGCATTAACAGGGGGCGAAAACACCATATATTTT. Its protein product is CALTGGENTIYF. Full variable domain (rest looked up from reference TRBV30 and TRBJ1-3): SQTIHQWPATLVQPVGSPLSLECTVEGTSNPNLYWYRQAAGRGLQLLFYSVGIGQISSEVPQNLSASRPQDRQFILSSKKLLLSDSGFYLCALTGGENTIYFGEGSWLTVV.

This clone showed up just once. This chain uses TRBV2 with TRBJ2-1; D is possibly TRBD2 (6 bases). This CDR3 spans 15 amino acids. V lost 6 bases and J lost 7, with 19 bases in between. Germline V gene lookup returns CDR1 SNHLY and CDR2 FYNNEI. The CDR3 DNA reads as TGTGCCAGCAGGGAGCGGGCTCAACCGGGGAATGAGCAGTTCTTC. Encoded protein: CASRERAQPGNEQFF.

Points on this clone: Within the sample, other DNA sequences also encode this same CDR3. V is TRBV9 and J is TRBJ2-7; the match to TRBD2 covers 7 bases. Germline V gives CDR1 SGDLS, CDR2 YYNGEE. The CDR3 runs to 14 residues. V gave up 2 bases and J gave up 0 bases; unmatched junction bases: 2. The CDR3 bases are TGTGCCAGCAGCGTCGGGGGGAGCTCCTACGAGCAGTACTTC. Its protein product is CASSVGGSSYEQYF.

The chain carries TRBV6-5 and TRBJ1-1; D gene unclear. The CDR3 spans 16 residues. V lost 4 bases to trimming and J lost 4 bases, with 19 bases between them. Per germline, CDR1 MNHEY and CDR2 SVGAGI. The DNA for the CDR3 is TGTGCCAGCAGTTTCACCGACCACGGGGTGGGCACTGAAGCTTTCTTT. The encoded protein is CASSFTDHGVGTEAFF.

The V call is TRBV6-4, the J call TRBJ1-4, with D possibly TRBD1 on 6 matching bases. Per germline, CDR1 MRHNA and CDR2 SNTAGT. V lost 6 bases, J lost 2 bases, and 10 bases lay in between. The CDR3 spans 14 residues. In nucleotides, the CDR3 is TGTGCCAGCAGCGCAGGACAGACTAATGAAAAACTGTTTTTT. Translation: CASSAGQTNEKLFF.

The table lists this clone with a count of one. The chain links TRBV7-8 to TRBJ2-1, with TRBD2 matching 12 bases. From germline, CDR1 is SGHVS and CDR2 FQNEAQ. CDR3 length: 16 amino acids. V shed 1 base, J shed 7 bases, and the junction held 5 bases outside the gene matches. The CDR3 spells CASSLEGTSGWNEQFF. DNA for the CDR3: TGTGCCAGCAGCTTAGAGGGGACTAGCGGGTGGAATGAGCAGTTCTTC.

CDR3 protein: CASSSKGLGGAETQYF. In nucleotides, the CDR3 is TGTGCCAGCAGCTCAAAAGGTTTGGGGGGAGCAGAGACCCAGTACTTC. The chain uses TRBV11-3 and TRBJ2-5; D is perhaps TRBD2 (6 bases). The CDR3 totals 16 residues. The ends were cut back, 4 bases at V and 4 bases at J, with 19 bases in the middle. Germline V gene data show CDR1 as SGHNT and CDR2 as YENEEA.

CDR3 residues: CASIHGQVYNSPLHF. The DNA of the CDR3 is TGTGCCAGCATCCATGGACAGGTGTATAATTCACCCCTCCACTTT. The chain recombines TRBV28 with TRBJ1-6, with 7 bases that match TRBD1. Germline CDR1 and CDR2: MDHEN and SYDVKM. V lost 7 bases to trimming and J lost 4 bases; unmatched junction nucleotides: 7. CDR3 length: 15 residues. The full variable domain, its missing parts supplied by reference TRBV28 and TRBJ1-6, is DVKVTQSSRYLVKRTGEKVFLECVQDMDHENMFWYRQDPGLGLRLIYFSYDVKMKEKGDIPEGYSVSREKKERFSLILESASTNQTSMYLCASIHGQVYNSPLHFGNGTRLTVT.

J is TRBJ1-2 and V is TRBV28; D may be TRBD1 (6 bases). The germline V and J ends were trimmed by 1 base and 4 bases, with 13 bases remaining between them. CDR1 and CDR2 (germline): MDHEN, SYDVKM. The CDR3 covers 15 residues. The CDR3 is CASSLFPRDTYGYTF. In nucleotides, the CDR3 is TGTGCCAGCAGTTTATTCCCCCGGGACACCTATGGCTACACCTTC.

The chain recombines TRBV27 with TRBJ1-5; D unresolved. The CDR3 contains 13 residues. CDR1 MNHEY and CDR2 SMNVEV come from the germline V gene (reference sequence). Trimming cost V 0 bases and J 6 bases, with 6 bases left between them. CDR3 loop: CASSLSRAQPQHF. CDR3 nucleotide sequence: TGTGCCAGCAGTTTATCGAGGGCTCAGCCCCAGCATTTT.